Each of the 30 T cell receptor beta chains below was sequenced from the same sample in a study of blood T cell repertoires in COVID-19. Method: immunoSEQ multiplex PCR; TCRdb's copy keeps in-frame clones and lacks some. This sample has under 150,000 clones, with approximately 90% found just once. What was sequenced was peripheral blood. The receptors originated from an older woman who had recovered from COVID-19.

The CDR3 DNA is TGTGCCAGCAGCCAATCCGGAGGCTCTGGAAACACCATATATTTT. Its protein is CASSQSGGSGNTIYF. This chain joins TRBV3-1 (or the pseudogene TRBV3-2) and TRBJ1-3; D gene ambiguous. This CDR3 is 15 amino acids long. Germline-derived CDR1 and CDR2 are LGHDT and YNNKEL (reference sequence). Trimming cost V 2 bases and J 0 bases, with 8 bases left between them.

The chain combines TRBV6-2 or TRBV6-3 with TRBJ1-2; D remains unclear. CDR1 is MNHEY and CDR2 is SVGEGT in the germline V gene. V lost 1 base and J 3 bases, leaving 6 bases between the germline ends. This CDR3 has 13 residues. The CDR3 loop is CASSYWTYYGYTF. DNA for the CDR3: TGTGCCAGCAGTTACTGGACTTACTATGGCTACACCTTC.

This clone occurred once. This sequence joins TRBV4-3 and TRBJ2-3; 9 bases fit TRBD2. The CDR3 runs to 17 residues. Trimming at V came to 1 base and at J to 0 bases, leaving 5 bases not matched to a gene. Germline loops: CDR1 LGHNA, CDR2 YSLEER. The DNA of the CDR3 is TGCGCCAGCAGCCAAGCCCCCAGCGGGAGGAGCACAGATACGCAGTATTTT. Amino acids: CASSQAPSGRSTDTQYF.

The V gene is TRBV2, the J gene TRBJ1-2; 7 nucleotides align to TRBD1. This CDR3 is built from 13 residues. Germline loops: CDR1 SNHLY, CDR2 FYNNEI. Trimming at V came to 5 bases and at J to 7 bases, leaving 7 bases not matched to a gene. The CDR3 DNA reads TGTGCCAGCAGTTTTGGAGGGGGCAGTGGCTACACCTTC. Amino acid sequence: CASSFGGGSGYTF.

This clone was detected only once. This chain uses TRBV7-9 with TRBJ2-1; D is perhaps TRBD2 (7 bases). V was shortened by 4 bases and J by 4 bases, with 11 bases between the two germline ends. CDR1 and CDR2 (germline): SEHNR, FQNEAQ (reference sequence). CDR3 length equals 14 residues. The CDR3 DNA is TGTGCCAGCAGCTCCGGGGGGCGATACAATGAGCAGTTCTTC. Its protein is CASSSGGRYNEQFF. The entire variable domain, with the rest obtained from reference TRBV7-9 and TRBJ2-1, is as follows: DTGVSQNPRHKITKRGQNVTFRCDPISEHNRLYWYRQTLGQGPEFLTYFQNEAQLEKSRLLSDRFSAERPKGSFSTLEIQRTEQGDSAMYLCASSSGGRYNEQFFGPGTRLTVL.

This chain joins TRBV7-2 and TRBJ2-7, with 9 bases fitting TRBD1. The germline V gene has CDR1 SGHTA and CDR2 FQGNSA. The V gene end was trimmed by 5 bases and the J gene end by 0 bases; junction bases not matched to a gene: 5. This CDR3 has 15 residues. The CDR3 bases are TGTGCCAGCAGCCCCCGACAGGGGGGCTCCTACGAGCAGTACTTC. Residues: CASSPRQGGSYEQYF. The full variable domain, rest sourced from reference TRBV7-2 and TRBJ2-7, is GAGVSQSPSNKVTEKGKDVELRCDPISGHTALYWYRQSLGQGLEFLIYFQGNSAPDKSGLPSDRFSAERTGGSVSTLTIQRTQQEDSAVYLCASSPRQGGSYEQYFGPGTRLTVT.

The chain employs TRBV11-2 and TRBJ1-1; unclear D gene. From germline, CDR1 is SGHAT and CDR2 FQNNGV. CDR3 length: 14 amino acids. V was shortened by 2 bases and J by 2 bases, with 9 bases between the two germline ends. In nucleotides, the CDR3 is TGTGCCAGCAGCTTAACCCGAGGTAACACTGAAGCTTTCTTT. Protein sequence: CASSLTRGNTEAFF.

CDR3 amino acids: CASSPPTSGSSYEQYF. The CDR3 DNA follows: TGTGCCAGCAGCCCCCCAACTAGCGGAAGCTCCTACGAGCAGTACTTC. The V call is TRBV7-9, the J call TRBJ2-7, with 8 bases identical to TRBD2. CDR3 length: 16 amino acids. The junction had 9 bases not matched to a gene; V was cut back by 5 bases and J by 0 bases. Per the germline V gene, CDR1 is SEHNR and CDR2 is FQNEAQ (reference sequence).

This CDR3 reads CASSLGQGATDTQYF. In DNA, the CDR3 is TGTGCCAGCAGCTTGGGACAGGGGGCCACAGATACGCAGTATTTT. The V gene is TRBV7-2, the J gene TRBJ2-3; TRBD1 matches at 12 bases. Germline V gene data show CDR1 as SGHTA and CDR2 as FQGNSA. Unmatched junction bases numbered 0, after V lost 3 bases and J lost 2 bases. The CDR3 sequence is 15 residues long. The full variable domain, in which reference TRBV7-2 and TRBJ2-3 provide the parts outside the CDR3, is GAGVSQSPSNKVTEKGKDVELRCDPISGHTALYWYRQSLGQGLEFLIYFQGNSAPDKSGLPSDRFSAERTGGSVSTLTIQRTQQEDSAVYLCASSLGQGATDTQYFGPGTRLTVL.

This chain connects TRBV15 to TRBJ2-5; 8 bases agree with TRBD2. Germline assignment: CDR1 LNHNV and CDR2 YYDKDF (reference sequence). The CDR3 loop spans 16 amino acids. V lost 5 bases to trimming and J lost 9 bases; unmatched junction nucleotides: 17. The CDR3 reads CATSGFLGAPGGAQYF. CDR3 nucleotide sequence: TGTGCCACCAGCGGCTTCTTGGGCGCCCCGGGGGGGGCCCAGTACTTC.

This chain joins TRBV15 and TRBJ2-7; 8 positions agree with TRBD2. Germline V gene data show CDR1 as LNHNV and CDR2 as YYDKDF (reference sequence). This CDR3 has 20 amino acids. The V segment lost 1 base and the J segment 3 bases; nucleotides outside the gene matches: 20. CDR3 sequence reads: CATSRGVWSGAGGQSYEQYF. The CDR3 DNA reads TGTGCCACCAGCAGAGGAGTCTGGAGTGGGGCGGGAGGCCAAAGCTACGAGCAGTACTTC.

The V gene is TRBV27, the J gene TRBJ2-7; D possibly corresponds to TRBD2 (6 bases). Per germline, CDR1 MNHEY and CDR2 SMNVEV (reference sequence). CDR3 length equals 16 residues. With 0 bases removed from V and 0 bases from J, the gap between germline ends came to 12 bases. The CDR3 here is CASSLSWTTSSYEQYF. CDR3 coding DNA: TGTGCCAGCAGTTTATCGTGGACTACGAGCTCCTACGAGCAGTACTTC.

This chain joins TRBV24-1 and TRBJ2-3; 10 positions match TRBD2. The CDR3 sequence is 15 residues long. The V segment lost 8 bases and the J segment 2 bases; nucleotides outside the gene matches: 6. The V gene's germline CDR1 is KGHDR and CDR2 SFDVKD. CDR3 coding DNA: TGTGCCACCACGGCTAGCGGGGGACCCACAGATACGCAGTATTTT. Amino acid sequence: CATTASGGPTDTQYF.

The rearrangement uses TRBV18 and TRBJ2-1, with TRBD1 identical over 7 bases. Per germline, CDR1 KGHSH and CDR2 LQKENI. The CDR3 has 18 residues. V was pared by 0 bases and J by 0 bases, with 8 bases of the junction left unmatched. The CDR3 is CASSPPLGTALSYNEQFF. The CDR3 region has the DNA TGTGCCAGCTCACCACCCTTGGGGACAGCCCTCTCCTACAATGAGCAGTTCTTC.

V usage is TRBV28 and J usage is TRBJ1-5; TRBD1 matches 9 bases. Looked up from germline, CDR1 is MDHEN and CDR2 is SYDVKM. Trimming removed 6 bases from V and 4 bases from J; junction bases left unmatched: 4. The CDR3 runs to 14 residues. CDR3 amino acids: CASSPGQGNQPQHF. The DNA of the CDR3 is TGTGCCAGCAGCCCCGGACAGGGGAATCAGCCCCAGCATTTT. Full variable domain (rest looked up from reference TRBV28 and TRBJ1-5): DVKVTQSSRYLVKRTGEKVFLECVQDMDHENMFWYRQDPGLGLRLIYFSYDVKMKEKGDIPEGYSVSREKKERFSLILESASTNQTSMYLCASSPGQGNQPQHFGDGTRLSIL.

This chain connects TRBV3-1 (or the pseudogene TRBV3-2) to TRBJ1-2, with a tentative D call TRBD1 (5 bases). The CDR3 runs to 13 residues. The germline V gene has CDR1 LGHDT and CDR2 YNNKEL (reference sequence). Trimming left V 3 bases short and J 7 bases short, with 12 bases between. The CDR3 sequence is CASSHVGGTGYTF. Here the CDR3 DNA reads TGTGCCAGCAGCCACGTGGGAGGGACTGGCTACACCTTC.

This chain uses TRBV5-1 with TRBJ1-4; tentatively, D is TRBD1 (5 bases). The V end lost 4 bases, the J end lost 4 bases, and 14 bases lay between the germline ends. CDR3 length equals 15 residues. Per the germline V gene, CDR1 is SGHRS and CDR2 is YFSETQ. In DNA form, the CDR3 reads TGCGCCAGCAGCCCCGTTGGCGGGGGTAATGAAAAACTGTTTTTT. This encodes CASSPVGGGNEKLFF.

The V and J genes are TRBV7-3 and TRBJ2-3, with a possible D match to TRBD2 (5 bases). Germline CDR1 SGHTA, CDR2 FQGTGA. This CDR3 spans 15 amino acids. Trimming took off 5 bases at V and 0 bases at J, with 12 bases between the two ends. Written as DNA, the CDR3 is TGTGCCAGCAGCCCCTGGCTAGCTAGCACAGATACGCAGTATTTT. Its translation: CASSPWLASTDTQYF.

The J gene is TRBJ1-1, the V gene TRBV7-9, with a weak D call TRBD1 (5 bases). The length of the CDR3 is 15 residues. Germline V lookup: CDR1 SEHNR, CDR2 FQNEAQ (reference sequence). The V end was cut by 5 bases, the J end by 3 bases, with 16 bases between. The CDR3: CASSPGGIADTEAFF. In DNA form, the CDR3 reads TGTGCCAGCAGCCCCGGGGGTATTGCGGACACTGAAGCTTTCTTT.

The rearrangement joins TRBV27 to TRBJ2-7; a weak D match, TRBD1 (6 bases). V lost 4 bases and J 5 bases, leaving 12 bases between the germline ends. This CDR3 has 13 residues. Germline loops: CDR1 MNHEY, CDR2 SMNVEV (reference sequence). The CDR3 DNA is TGTGCCAGCAGTTCGGGACACCCACACGAGCAGTACTTC. It is translated as CASSSGHPHEQYF.

The V gene is TRBV30, the J gene TRBJ2-1, with TRBD1 as a possible D gene (5 bases). Germline lookup yields CDR1 GTSNPN and CDR2 SVGIG (reference sequence). The CDR3 runs to 11 residues. V shed 4 bases and J shed 8 bases, with 9 bases lying between them. This CDR3 is CAWTGSDEQFF. CDR3 sequence (DNA): TGTGCCTGGACAGGGTCCGATGAGCAGTTCTTC.

This sequence joins TRBV6-2 or TRBV6-3 and TRBJ2-7, with 7 positions matching TRBD2. This CDR3 spans 14 amino acids. Per the germline V gene, CDR1 is MNHEY and CDR2 is SVGEGT. V shed 4 bases and J 5 bases; nucleotides not matched to a gene: 8. This chain's CDR3 is CASSSSQLANEQYF. The CDR3 coding sequence is TGTGCCAGCAGTTCCTCCCAACTAGCGAACGAGCAGTACTTC.

V is TRBV7-2 and J is TRBJ1-3; D not resolved. The CDR3 has 14 amino acids. V dropped 5 bases and J dropped 4 bases, with 12 bases sitting between them. CDR1 and CDR2 (germline): SGHTA, FQGNSA. CDR3 nucleotides: TGTGCCAGCAGCAACGGGGTAGTGGGAAACACCATATATTTT. This sequence encodes CASSNGVVGNTIYF.

J is TRBJ2-1 and V is TRBV28; possibly TRBD2 for D (6 bases). The CDR3 length is 14 residues. V was cut by 7 bases and J by 15 bases, with 25 bases left in between. Germline V gene data show CDR1 as MDHEN and CDR2 as SYDVKM. The CDR3 DNA reads TGTGCCAGCACTTATGGAGGGACTTTAACCGATTCGTTCTTC. Its protein is CASTYGGTLTDSFF.

The genes are TRBV5-1 and TRBJ2-2; TRBD1 matches 8 bases. The CDR3 consists of 15 residues. Per the germline V gene, CDR1 is SGHRS and CDR2 is YFSETQ. The J segment lost 5 bases and the V segment lost 6 bases, leaving 9 bases of the junction unmatched. This CDR3 is CASTADRVGTGELFF. CDR3 nucleotides: TGCGCCAGCACTGCGGACAGGGTCGGGACCGGGGAGCTGTTTTTT.

The chain employs TRBV9 and TRBJ2-2; 10 nucleotides line up with TRBD1. This CDR3 comprises 17 residues. Trimming cost V 4 bases and J 5 bases; bases outside gene matches: 11. Germline V gene data show CDR1 as SGDLS and CDR2 as YYNGEE. The CDR3, as DNA: TGTGCCAGCAGCCCGCGGGACAGGGGAGCAACGACCGGGGAGCTGTTTTTT. This translates into CASSPRDRGATTGELFF.

The rearrangement uses TRBV4-2 and TRBJ2-7; D is possibly TRBD2 (5 bases). The CDR3 is 15 amino acids. The germline CDR1 and CDR2 sequences are LGHNA and YNFKEQ. Trimming took off 5 bases at V and 3 bases at J, with 17 bases between the two ends. For the CDR3, the DNA is TGTGCCAGCAGCAGCGGACGGAGCATGGACTACGAGCAGTACTTC. Its protein is CASSSGRSMDYEQYF.

The CDR3 sequence: CATTTETYSNQPQHF. DNA of the CDR3: TGTGCCACCACGACAGAAACCTATAGCAATCAGCCCCAGCATTTT. This chain uses TRBV5-3 with TRBJ1-5, with D perhaps TRBD1 (5 bases). TRBV5-3 is assigned to the ORF class and has an uncertain function. The germline V and J ends were trimmed by 9 bases and 0 bases, with 16 bases remaining between them. This CDR3 is built from 15 residues.

The V and J genes are TRBV19 and TRBJ1-1; weak D call: TRBD1 (5 bases). The CDR3 totals 14 residues. V dropped 3 bases and J dropped 4 bases, with 12 bases sitting between them. Germline values: CDR1 LNHDA, CDR2 SQIVND (reference sequence). CDR3 in DNA: TGTGCCAGTAGTATTCGGCGGGGGAGCACTGAAGCTTTCTTT. This encodes CASSIRRGSTEAFF.

V and J are TRBV29-1 and TRBJ2-2, with a weak D call TRBD2 (6 bases). The germline V gene encodes CDR1 SQVTM and CDR2 ANQGSEA. V shed 7 bases and J shed 3 bases, with 12 bases lying between them. The CDR3 covers 13 residues. CDR3 sequence: CSGGWGDTGELFF. The CDR3 coding sequence is TGCAGCGGGGGATGGGGGGACACCGGGGAGCTGTTTTTT.